The 21 T cell receptor beta chains below all came from one sample that was sequenced in a study of CD8 T cells in ankylosing spondylitis. From the 5' RACE reads, TCRdb called clonotypes with MiXCR, one entry per CDR3 protein. The data hold 250,000 to 350,000 distinct CDR3 sequences, with 20% observed a single time. Sequencing used blood, either unsorted or a sorted T cell fraction (not recorded which). The receptors come from a male donor with ankylosing spondylitis or in good health (not recorded which).

This clonotype was detected only a few times. This chain connects TRBV15 to TRBJ2-2; D gene ambiguous. Per the germline V gene, CDR1 is LNHNV and CDR2 is YYDKDF (reference sequence). Trimming cost V 5 bases and J 9 bases, with 10 bases left between them. The CDR3 has 12 amino acids. CDR3 sequence (DNA): TGTGCCACCAGCGGTGGATCGCGGGAGCTGTTTTTT. It codes for CATSGGSRELFF.

This clonotype occurred a few times. Possible read error: a much larger clone is one base away. CDR3 in amino acids: CASSVDETQYF. The DNA for the CDR3 is TGTGCCAGCAGCGTAGATGAGACCCAGTACTTC. The gene calls are TRBV9 and TRBJ2-5; D gene unclear. In germline, CDR1 is SGDLS, CDR2 YYNGEE. CDR3 size: 11 residues. Deletions cut 0 bases from V and 5 bases from J, with 2 bases between.

This clonotype was found a few times. CDR3 loop: CASSEQIYEQYV. The CDR3 nucleotides read TGTGCCAGCAGTGAGCAGATATACGAGCAGTACGTC. The V call is TRBV2, the J call TRBJ2-7, with D hard to call. The germline V gene encodes CDR1 SNHLY and CDR2 FYNNEI. There are 12 residues in the CDR3. With 3 bases removed from V and 4 bases from J, the gap between germline ends came to 7 bases.

The DNA for the CDR3 is TGTGCCAGCAGACAAAAAAAACAGGGAGGCGGCTACACCTTC. This translates into CASRQKKQGGGYTF. The chain employs TRBV6-1 and TRBJ1-2; a possible D gene is TRBD1 (6 bases). The germline CDR1 and CDR2 sequences are MNHNS and SASEGT. The V end lost 6 bases, the J end lost 8 bases, and 19 bases lay between the germline ends. This CDR3 has 14 residues.

This rearrangement joins TRBV27 to TRBJ2-4; 9 nucleotides line up with TRBD1. CDR3 length: 14 amino acids. Germline CDR1 MNHEY, CDR2 SMNVEV (reference sequence). V shed 5 bases, J shed 9 bases, and the junction held 8 bases outside the gene matches. CDR3 region: CASSLHDRGGIQYF. CDR3 sequence (DNA): TGTGCCAGCAGTCTTCACGACAGGGGGGGCATTCAGTACTTC.

The rearrangement uses TRBV7-8 and TRBJ1-4; 7 bases fit TRBD1. CDR3 length: 14 amino acids. V gave up 5 bases and J gave up 6 bases; unmatched junction bases: 6. Germline V gene sequence: CDR1 SGHVS, CDR2 FQNEAQ. As DNA, the CDR3 is TGTGCCAGCAGCCTTAACAGGGGCCATGAAAAACTGTTTTTT. Translated: CASSLNRGHEKLFF.

Only a few counts were recorded for this clonotype. The genes are TRBV7-9 and TRBJ2-1; 8 positions match TRBD2. The CDR3 sequence is 17 residues long. The trim removed 5 bases at V and 3 bases at J, leaving 12 bases unmatched. Germline lookup yields CDR1 SEHNR and CDR2 FQNEAQ (reference sequence). CDR3 region: CASSPLGTGGLYNEQFF. CDR3 coding DNA: TGTGCCAGCAGCCCCCTCGGGACGGGGGGGCTCTACAATGAGCAGTTCTTC.

This clonotype was recorded a few times. The V call is TRBV14, the J call TRBJ1-1, with a tentative D call TRBD1 (5 bases). Per the germline V gene, CDR1 is SGHDN and CDR2 is FVKESK. Trimming left V 2 bases short and J 0 bases short, with 7 bases between. This CDR3 is 14 amino acids long. CDR3: CASSQNRLNTEAFF. Here the CDR3 DNA reads TGTGCCAGCAGCCAAAACAGGTTGAACACTGAAGCTTTCTTT.

This clonotype has a handful of counts. The V call is TRBV4-1, the J call TRBJ2-3; no clear D gene. The CDR3 runs to 15 residues. Per germline, CDR1 MGHRA and CDR2 YSYEKL. V was shortened by 1 base and J by 0 bases, with 8 bases between the two germline ends. CDR3 in amino acids: CASSQVDLSTDTQYF. The CDR3 region has the DNA TGCGCCAGCAGCCAAGTTGACCTGAGCACAGATACGCAGTATTTT.

The chain couples TRBV18 to TRBJ2-7, with 8 positions matching TRBD1. The V gene's germline CDR1 is KGHSH and CDR2 LQKENI. The CDR3 runs to 13 residues. The junction had 2 bases not matched to a gene; V was cut back by 4 bases and J by 3 bases. Here the CDR3 reads CASSQQGVYEQYV. CDR3 in DNA: TGTGCCAGCTCACAACAGGGGGTCTACGAGCAGTACGTC.

The gene calls are TRBV28 and TRBJ2-5, with 8 bases that match TRBD1. CDR1 MDHEN and CDR2 SYDVKM come from the germline V gene. Trimming at V came to 3 bases and at J to 1 base, leaving 4 bases not matched to a gene. There are 15 residues in the CDR3. This chain's CDR3 is CASSLSGQGQETQYF. The CDR3 nucleotides read TGTGCCAGCAGTTTGTCTGGACAGGGCCAAGAGACCCAGTACTTC.

This clonotype showed up just a few times. V usage is TRBV5-1 and J usage is TRBJ2-5; 13 bases match TRBD2. In germline, CDR1 is SGHRS, CDR2 YFSETQ. Trimming at V came to 4 bases and at J to 5 bases, leaving 11 bases not matched to a gene. The CDR3 loop spans 17 amino acids. In DNA, the CDR3 is TGCGCCAGCAGCCCAGCACTAGCGGGAGGGCCTCCGGAGACCCAGTACTTC. It yields the protein CASSPALAGGPPETQYF.

This chain joins TRBV20-1 and TRBJ2-1; D is perhaps TRBD1 or TRBD2 (5 bases each). Trimming stripped 3 bases from V and 8 bases from J, with 17 bases between. The CDR3 is 14 residues long. CDR1 is DFQATT and CDR2 is SNEGSKA in the germline V gene (reference sequence). The CDR3 DNA sequence: TGCAGTGCTAGGCCCGGGACCGCCGGTGATGAGCAGTTCTTC. Translating gives CSARPGTAGDEQFF.

This clonotype was picked up a small number of times. This chain joins TRBV7-6 and TRBJ1-4, with 10 bases fitting TRBD1. Trimming cost V 4 bases and J 8 bases; bases outside gene matches: 7. The V gene's germline CDR1 is SGHVS and CDR2 FNYEAQ. There are 15 residues in the CDR3. The CDR3 loop reads CASSSGTGVREKLFF. As DNA, the CDR3 is TGTGCCAGCAGCTCGGGGACAGGGGTGCGAGAAAAACTGTTTTTT.

This chain joins TRBV7-2 and TRBJ2-7, with 10 bases lining up with TRBD1. The V gene's germline CDR1 is SGHTA and CDR2 FQGNSA. Trimming removed 1 base from V and 3 bases from J; junction bases left unmatched: 3. The CDR3 is 15 amino acids. CDR3 loop: CASSLGTGGFYEQYV. In DNA form, the CDR3 reads TGTGCCAGCAGCTTAGGGACAGGGGGATTCTACGAGCAGTACGTC.

This clonotype was seen a few times. This chain links TRBV7-2 with TRBJ2-1; perhaps TRBD1 as D (6 bases). V was clipped by 1 base and J by 10 bases, with 11 bases between them. CDR3 length: 13 amino acids. Germline V gene lookup returns CDR1 SGHTA and CDR2 FQGNSA. CDR3 in DNA: TGTGCCAGCAGCTTAGACAGGGTCCGGGAGCAGTTCTTC. As protein: CASSLDRVREQFF. Using reference TRBV7-2 and TRBJ2-1 for the parts outside the CDR3, the full variable domain is GAGVSQSPSNKVTEKGKDVELRCDPISGHTALYWYRQSLGQGLEFLIYFQGNSAPDKSGLPSDRFSAERTGGSVSTLTIQRTQQEDSAVYLCASSLDRVREQFFGPGTRLTVL.

The V gene is TRBV29-1, the J gene TRBJ2-3; tentatively, D is TRBD2 (6 bases). The germline V gene encodes CDR1 SQVTM and CDR2 ANQGSEA. The CDR3 has 14 residues. With 6 bases removed from V and 1 base from J, the gap between germline ends came to 14 bases. The CDR3 reads CSVATSLRTDTQYF. As DNA, the CDR3 is TGCAGCGTCGCTACTAGCTTACGCACAGATACGCAGTATTTT.

This clonotype was seen a handful of times. V gene TRBV5-1 combines with J gene TRBJ2-4, with D tentatively TRBD1 or TRBD2 (5 bases each). The V end was cut by 0 bases, the J end by 8 bases, with 15 bases between. CDR1 is SGHRS, CDR2 YFSETQ, per germline. The CDR3 has 15 amino acids. CDR3 bases: TGCGCCAGCAGCTTGGAAGGGACGCGCCCCGACATTCAGTACTTC. It codes for CASSLEGTRPDIQYF.

This clonotype was recorded many times. J is TRBJ2-5 and V is TRBV29-1; D is uncertain. V was trimmed by 4 bases and J by 3 bases, leaving 9 bases between them. In germline, CDR1 is SQVTM, CDR2 ANQGSEA. The CDR3 contains 12 residues. CDR3 bases: TGCAGCGTTGGGCGCCTAGAAGAGACCCAGTACTTC. Its translation: CSVGRLEETQYF.

This clonotype was seen many times. V is TRBV29-1 and J is TRBJ2-1; 8 bases are shared with TRBD1. Trimming at V came to 7 bases and at J to 7 bases, leaving 9 bases not matched to a gene. The germline V gene has CDR1 SQVTM and CDR2 ANQGSEA. The CDR3 contains 13 residues. CDR3 in DNA: TGCAGCGACCGGCAGGGGGCGGGTAATGAGCAGTTCTTC. The encoded protein is CSDRQGAGNEQFF.

The V and J genes are TRBV5-1 and TRBJ2-3; 10 bases match TRBD1. The CDR3 totals 15 residues. V shed 4 bases, J shed 5 bases, and the junction held 7 bases outside the gene matches. Germline values: CDR1 SGHRS, CDR2 YFSETQ. CDR3 bases: TGCGCCAGCAGCCTAAGGACAGGGGGAAGAGATACGCAGTATTTT. It yields the protein CASSLRTGGRDTQYF.